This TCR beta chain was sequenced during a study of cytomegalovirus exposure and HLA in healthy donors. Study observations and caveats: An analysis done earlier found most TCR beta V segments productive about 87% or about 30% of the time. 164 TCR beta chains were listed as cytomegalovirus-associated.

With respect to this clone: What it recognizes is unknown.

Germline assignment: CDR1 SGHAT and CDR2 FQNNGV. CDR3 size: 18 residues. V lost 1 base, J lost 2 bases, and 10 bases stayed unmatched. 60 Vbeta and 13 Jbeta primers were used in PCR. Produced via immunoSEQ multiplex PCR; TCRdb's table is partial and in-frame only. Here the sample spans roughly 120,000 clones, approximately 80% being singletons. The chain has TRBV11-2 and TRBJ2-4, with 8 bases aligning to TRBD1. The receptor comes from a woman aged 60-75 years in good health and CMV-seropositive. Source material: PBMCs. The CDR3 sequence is CASSLGPRGRGTKNIQYF. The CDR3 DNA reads TGTGCCAGCAGCTTAGGGCCCAGGGGGCGCGGGACCAAAAACATTCAGTACTTC.